The rows below give T cell receptor beta chains drawn from one sample of a study of cytomegalovirus exposure and HLA in healthy donors. Some clones are missing from TCRdb's copy, which holds only in-frame ones; the method was immunoSEQ multiplex PCR. The table shows some 150,000 clones, with around 62% occurring only once. The sequenced sample consisted of PBMCs. These receptors were obtained from a man aged 35-49 years in good health and CMV-seronegative. Both conserved end residues are part of each CDR3. The D gene is left open where the match is weak. Size is omitted from some rows. Given values are once, few, many or a class for expanded clones.

V	D	J	size	DNA	CDR3
TRBV6-1	TRBD1	TRBJ1-3	-	TGTGCCAGCAGTGGCCGCCAGGACGGGACAGGGGGAGACGGAAACACCATATATTTT	CASSGRQDGTGGDGNTIYF
TRBV30	-	TRBJ1-6	-	TGTGCCTGGAAGGGGGAGAGCAATTCACCCCTCCACTTT	CAWKGESNSPLHF
TRBV19	TRBD2	TRBJ2-3	-	TGTGCCAGTAGTAGCGGGGGACTAGCGGGTGAAGATACGCAGTATTTT	CASSSGGLAGEDTQYF
TRBV27	TRBD1	TRBJ1-1	few	TGTGCCAGCAGTTCCCGGACAGGGCTCACTGAAGCTTTCTTT	CASSSRTGLTEAFF
TRBV7-2	-	TRBJ2-3	-	TGTGCCAGCAGCCTAAAGCGGTACACAGATACGCAGTATTTT	CASSLKRYTDTQYF
TRBV5-1	-	TRBJ2-2	-	TGCGCCAGCAGCTTGGACAGCCCTAACGTCGGGGAGCTGTTTTTT	CASSLDSPNVGELFF
TRBV5-6	TRBD1	TRBJ1-6	-	TGTGCCAGCAGCCAGACAGGGGGCTCTAATTCACCCCTCCACTTT	CASSQTGGSNSPLHF
TRBV5-6	-	TRBJ1-5	-	TGTGCCAGCAGCTCAGGGTTAAATCAGCCCCAGCATTTT	CASSSGLNQPQHF
TRBV5-1	TRBD1	TRBJ1-5	-	TGCGCCAGCTCCAAATCAGGGGGTAAGAGTCAGCCCCAGCATTTT	CASSKSGGKSQPQHF
TRBV13	-	TRBJ2-5	-	TGTGCCAGCAGCCAAGACGGGGGCCAAGAGACCCAGTACTTC	CASSQDGGQETQYF
TRBV4-1	TRBD2	TRBJ2-1	few	TGCGCCAGCAGCCAAGCTGGCGGGAGTAATGAGCAGTTCTTC	CASSQAGGSNEQFF
TRBV9	-	TRBJ1-2	-	TGTGCCAGCACCCCGTCAGGGATCTATGGCTACACCTTC	CASTPSGIYGYTF
TRBV25-1	-	TRBJ1-5	few	TGTGCCAGCCAGGGGAGCAATCAGCCCCAGCATTTT	CASQGSNQPQHF
TRBV7-9	TRBD1	TRBJ2-4	-	TGTTCCAGCAGCTCGTGGACAGGGGGAAACATTCAGTACTTC	CSSSSWTGGNIQYF
TRBV2	TRBD1	TRBJ1-4	-	TGTGCCAGCAGGGAAGGGACAGGGGCATCGGAAAGCGTTTTT	CASREGTGASESVF
TRBV10-2	TRBD2	TRBJ2-1	-	TGCGCCAGCAGTGGGCCCGGGACTATGGATGAGCAGTTCTTC	CASSGPGTMDEQFF
TRBV11-3	-	TRBJ2-2	-	TGTGCTAGCAGCTTAACAAGAACCGGGGAGCTGTTTTTT	CASSLTRTGELFF
TRBV7-2	-	TRBJ2-3	-	TGTGCCAGCAGCTTGACGGGACTTTCCACAGATACGCAGTATTTT	CASSLTGLSTDTQYF
TRBV5-1	-	TRBJ1-2	few	TGCGCCAGCAGCTTGGGGCCGACAGTATACGGGTACTACACCTTC	CASSLGPTVYGYYTF
TRBV28	-	TRBJ2-7	-	TGTGCCAGCAGTCCCCCCCCCGGGACACTATACGAGCAGTACTTC	CASSPPPGTLYEQYF
TRBV29-1	TRBD2	TRBJ2-2	-	TGCAGCGTAGGGACGGGACTAGGAAACACCGGGGAGCTGTTTTTT	CSVGTGLGNTGELFF
TRBV5-1	TRBD2	TRBJ2-5	-	TGCGCCAGCAGCGGGGGACTAGCGGAGCAAGAGACCCAGTACTTC	CASSGGLAEQETQYF
TRBV11-2	-	TRBJ2-7	once	TGTGCCAGCAGCTTAGATGTAGGAGGGAAGGTCCCCGAGCAGTACTTC	CASSLDVGGKVPEQYF
TRBV5-1	TRBD1	TRBJ2-1	-	TGCGCCAGCAGCTTGACCGGACAGGGGGCCTACAATGAGCAGTTCTTC	CASSLTGQGAYNEQFF
TRBV7-9	-	TRBJ2-3	-	TGTGCCAGCAGCTTAATTCTCACCCTGGGGGCAACAGATACGCAGTATTTT	CASSLILTLGATDTQYF
TRBV7-9	-	TRBJ1-2	-	TGTGCCAGCAGCTTAGGGGGCGCTGGATATGGCTACACCTTC	CASSLGGAGYGYTF
TRBV27	-	TRBJ2-7	-	TGTGCCAGCAGTCCTAATTCCCCGAGGGGGGGTTCCGAGCAGTACTTC	CASSPNSPRGGSEQYF
TRBV7-9	TRBD1	TRBJ1-4	-	TGTGCCAGCAGCTCCCTACAGGGGCGAACGGAAAAACTGTTTTTT	CASSSLQGRTEKLFF
TRBV7-8	TRBD2	TRBJ2-5	-	TGTGCCAGCAGCTCCCCGGGACTAGCGACCCCAGAGACCCAGTACTTC	CASSSPGLATPETQYF
TRBV5-1	TRBD2	TRBJ2-7	-	TGCGCCAGCAGCTTGGCACTAGCGAGCTCCTACGAGCAGCACTTC	CASSLALASSYEQHF
TRBV30	-	TRBJ1-1	-	TGTGCCTGGAGAACGAGCGGAGAAGCTTTCTTT	CAWRTSGEAFF
TRBV7-9	-	TRBJ2-2	once	TGTTCCAGCAGCTTAGAGAGTAGCGTGAACACCGGGGAGCTGTTTTTT	CSSSLESSVNTGELFF
TRBV6-5	TRBD1	TRBJ2-3	-	TGTGCCAGCAGGCGGACAGGGGGGAGGGCAGATACGCAGTATTTT	CASRRTGGRADTQYF
TRBV5-1	TRBD2	TRBJ2-3	few	TGCGCCAGCAGAGCGGGACTAGCGGGAGGGGGAGATACGCAGTATTTT	CASRAGLAGGGDTQYF
TRBV5-4	TRBD2	TRBJ2-7	-	TGTGCCAGCAGCTTGGGGGAGGGCGGGAGAAGGCGGCAGCAGTACTTC	CASSLGEGGRRRQQYF
TRBV14	-	TRBJ2-5	-	TGTGCCAGCAGCCAAGAGTTCGGACTGGCCATGGCCCAGTACTTC	CASSQEFGLAMAQYF
TRBV29-1	TRBD1	TRBJ2-3	-	TGCAGCGTAACCCCGGGACAGGGGTTTCCGGATACGCAGTATTTT	CSVTPGQGFPDTQYF
TRBV5-7	TRBD1	TRBJ1-5	-	TGTGCCAGCAGCCAAAGGGGCAGGGGGCCCAATCAGCCCCAGCATTTT	CASSQRGRGPNQPQHF
TRBV27	TRBD1	TRBJ2-7	-	TGTGCCAGCAGTTTAAGGAGTGGGACAGGGCTCTACGAGCAGTACTTC	CASSLRSGTGLYEQYF
TRBV5-8	TRBD2	TRBJ2-5	-	TGTGCCAGCAGCCGGACTAGCGGGGAACCCCTCCAAGAGACCCAGTACTTC	CASSRTSGEPLQETQYF
TRBV27	-	TRBJ2-6	-	TGTGCCAGCAGTCGGTCTGGGGCCAACGTCCTGACTTTC	CASSRSGANVLTF
TRBV4-3	-	TRBJ2-4	once	TGCGCCAGCAGCCAAGATAGGGGACTCTTAGGGAACATTCAGTACTTC	CASSQDRGLLGNIQYF
TRBV14	-	TRBJ1-2	-	TGTGCCAGCAGCCAAGATCCGAAGAGCAGGGGCCACACCTTC	CASSQDPKSRGHTF
TRBV28	-	TRBJ1-4	-	TGTGCCAGCAGTTCTCGGCAGGAAGCAACTAATGAAAAACTGTTTTTT	CASSSRQEATNEKLFF
TRBV11-2	TRBD1	TRBJ2-5	few	TGTGCCAGCAGCCTTGGGACAGTCTCTTCGGAGACCCAGTACTTC	CASSLGTVSSETQYF
TRBV5-4	-	TRBJ1-2	-	TGTGCCAGCAGCTTGGGGGCCAGGGTGGGGGGCTACACCTTC	CASSLGARVGGYTF
TRBV5-1	TRBD1	TRBJ2-2	-	TGCGCCAGCAGCTTCGCTCCGACAGGGGAAACCGGGGAGCTGTTTTTT	CASSFAPTGETGELFF
TRBV11-2	-	TRBJ2-3	once	TGTGCTAGCGGCAGGGGCACAGATACGCAGTATTTT	CASGRGTDTQYF
TRBV30	TRBD2	TRBJ2-5	once	TGTGCCTGGAGTCTTGCGGGGGGGCCCTTCGAGACCCAGTACTTC	CAWSLAGGPFETQYF
TRBV6-6	TRBD1	TRBJ2-1	few	TGTGCCAGCACCACCCCGGACAGGGCCTACAATGAGCAGTTCTTC	CASTTPDRAYNEQFF
TRBV7-2	-	TRBJ1-4	-	TGTGCCAGCAGACAACAGGGTAATAATGAAAAACTGTTTTTT	CASRQQGNNEKLFF
TRBV5-8	-	TRBJ2-1	-	TGTGCCAGCAGCTTGGGGGGGCGACCCTACAATGAGCAGTTCTTC	CASSLGGRPYNEQFF
TRBV6-5	TRBD2	TRBJ2-5	-	TGTGCCAGCAGCCTACTAGCGGGCGGACAAGAGACCCAGTACTTC	CASSLLAGGQETQYF
TRBV4-1	-	TRBJ2-2	-	TGCGCCAGCAGCCAAGTCCCCGGGATCCAACTACCCGGGGAGCTGTTTTTT	CASSQVPGIQLPGELFF
TRBV4-1	-	TRBJ2-1	-	TGCGCCAGCAGCCAATTCTCTACCGGGGACTCCTACAATGAGCAGTTCTTC	CASSQFSTGDSYNEQFF
TRBV11-2	-	TRBJ2-5	-	TGTGCCAGCAGCTTATGGGGAGGAGCCCAAGAGACCCAGTACTTC	CASSLWGGAQETQYF
TRBV9	-	TRBJ2-2	few	TGTGCCAGCAGCGTAGAGACGGGGAGGGGGGCCTACCTGCGGGAGCTGTTTTTT	CASSVETGRGAYLRELFF
TRBV5-1	-	TRBJ1-5	few	TGCGCCAGCAGCTTGGAAGGGGCAAGCAATCAGCCCCAGCATTTT	CASSLEGASNQPQHF